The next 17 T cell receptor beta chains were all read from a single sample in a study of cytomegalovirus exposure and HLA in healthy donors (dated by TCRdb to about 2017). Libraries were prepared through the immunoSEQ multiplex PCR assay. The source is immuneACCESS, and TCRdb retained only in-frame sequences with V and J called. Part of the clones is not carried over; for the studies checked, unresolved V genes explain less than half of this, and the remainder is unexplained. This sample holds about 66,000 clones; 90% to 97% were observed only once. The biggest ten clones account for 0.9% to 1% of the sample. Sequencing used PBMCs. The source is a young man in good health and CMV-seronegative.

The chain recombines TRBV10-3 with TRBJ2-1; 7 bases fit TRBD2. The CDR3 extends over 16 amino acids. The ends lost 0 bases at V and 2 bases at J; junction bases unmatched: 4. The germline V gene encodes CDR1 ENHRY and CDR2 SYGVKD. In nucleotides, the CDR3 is TGTGCCATCAGTGAGTCGGCGGGAGCGGCCTACAATGAGCAGTTCTTC. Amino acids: CAISESAGAAYNEQFF.

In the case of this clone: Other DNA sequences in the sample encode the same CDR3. The CDR3 region is CASSLRGNQPQHF. For the CDR3, the DNA is TGTGCCAGCAGTCTCCGGGGTAATCAGCCCCAGCATTTT. The J gene is TRBJ1-5, the V gene TRBV27; D uncertain. The germline gives CDR1 MNHEY, CDR2 SMNVEV (reference sequence). This CDR3 has 13 amino acids. Trimming stripped 5 bases from V and 4 bases from J, with 9 bases between.

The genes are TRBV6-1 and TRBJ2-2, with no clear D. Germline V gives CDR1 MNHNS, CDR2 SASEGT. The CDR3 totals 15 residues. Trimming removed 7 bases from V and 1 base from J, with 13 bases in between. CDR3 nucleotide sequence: TGTGCCAGCACCCGCTATGTAGTGAACACCGGGGAGCTGTTTTTT. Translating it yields CASTRYVVNTGELFF.

The DNA of the CDR3 is TGTGCCAGCAGCCAGACTACAGGGGACGGGCAGCCCCAGCATTTT. As protein: CASSQTTGDGQPQHF. This rearrangement joins TRBV7-6 to TRBJ1-5; 7 nucleotides align to TRBD1. This CDR3 is built from 15 residues. Trimming removed 5 bases from V and 7 bases from J; junction bases left unmatched: 11. In germline, CDR1 is SGHVS, CDR2 FNYEAQ.

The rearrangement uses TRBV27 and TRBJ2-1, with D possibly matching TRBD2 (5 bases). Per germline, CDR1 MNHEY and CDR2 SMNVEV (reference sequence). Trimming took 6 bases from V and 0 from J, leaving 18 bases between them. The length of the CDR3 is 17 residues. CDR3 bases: TGTGCCAGCAGACCCACCTTGGACTTCCGCTCCTACAATGAGCAGTTCTTC. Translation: CASRPTLDFRSYNEQFF.

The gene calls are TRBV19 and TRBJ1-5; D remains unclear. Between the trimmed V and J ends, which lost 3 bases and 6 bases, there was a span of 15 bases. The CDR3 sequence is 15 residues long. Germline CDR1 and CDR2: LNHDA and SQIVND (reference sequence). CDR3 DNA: TGTGCCAGTAGTATGAGCTTCCCCCAAGCTCAGCCCCAGCATTTT. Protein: CASSMSFPQAQPQHF.

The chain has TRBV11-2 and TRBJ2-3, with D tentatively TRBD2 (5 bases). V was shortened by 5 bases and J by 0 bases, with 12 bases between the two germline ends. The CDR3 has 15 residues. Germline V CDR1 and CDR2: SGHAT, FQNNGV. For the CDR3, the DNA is TGTGCCAGCAGCCTAATAGCGCAGAGCACAGATACGCAGTATTTT. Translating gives CASSLIAQSTDTQYF.

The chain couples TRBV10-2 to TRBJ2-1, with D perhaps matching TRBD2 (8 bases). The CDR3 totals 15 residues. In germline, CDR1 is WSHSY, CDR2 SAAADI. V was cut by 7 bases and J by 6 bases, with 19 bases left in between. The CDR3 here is CASNRGLEASNEQFF. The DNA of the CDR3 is TGCGCCAGCAACAGGGGACTAGAGGCCTCCAATGAGCAGTTCTTC.

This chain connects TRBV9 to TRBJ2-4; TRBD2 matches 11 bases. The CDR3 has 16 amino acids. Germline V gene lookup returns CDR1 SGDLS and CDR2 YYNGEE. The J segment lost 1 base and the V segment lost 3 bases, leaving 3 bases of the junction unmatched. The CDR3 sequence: CASSASSGRAKNIQYF. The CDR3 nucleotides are TGTGCCAGCAGCGCATCTAGCGGGAGGGCCAAAAACATTCAGTACTTC.

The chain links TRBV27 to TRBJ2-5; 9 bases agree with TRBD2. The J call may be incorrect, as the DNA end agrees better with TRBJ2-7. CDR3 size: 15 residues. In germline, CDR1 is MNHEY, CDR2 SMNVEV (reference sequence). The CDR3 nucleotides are TGTGCCAGCAGTTTAACACTAGCGGGTGTCTACGAGCAGTACTTC. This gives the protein CASSLTLAGVYEQYF.

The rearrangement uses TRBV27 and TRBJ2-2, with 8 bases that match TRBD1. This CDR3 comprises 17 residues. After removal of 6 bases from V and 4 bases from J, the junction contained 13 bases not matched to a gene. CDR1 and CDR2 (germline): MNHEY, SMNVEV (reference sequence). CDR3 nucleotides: TGTGCCAGCAGCTCCTACCCCGGACAGGGTGGCACCGGGGAGCTGTTTTTT. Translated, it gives CASSSYPGQGGTGELFF.

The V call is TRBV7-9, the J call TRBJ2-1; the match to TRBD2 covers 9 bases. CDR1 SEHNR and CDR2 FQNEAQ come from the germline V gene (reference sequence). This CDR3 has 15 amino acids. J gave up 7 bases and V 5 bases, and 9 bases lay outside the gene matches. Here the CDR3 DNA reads TGTGCCAGCAGCCAAGCGGGAGGCATCCCTAATGAGCAGTTCTTC. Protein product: CASSQAGGIPNEQFF.

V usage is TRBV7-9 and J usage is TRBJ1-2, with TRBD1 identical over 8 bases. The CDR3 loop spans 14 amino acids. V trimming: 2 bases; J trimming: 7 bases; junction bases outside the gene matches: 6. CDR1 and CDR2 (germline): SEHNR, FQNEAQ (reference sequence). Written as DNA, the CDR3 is TGTGCCAGCAGCTTACTCAGGGGGCGGCTTGGCTACACCTTC. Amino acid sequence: CASSLLRGRLGYTF.

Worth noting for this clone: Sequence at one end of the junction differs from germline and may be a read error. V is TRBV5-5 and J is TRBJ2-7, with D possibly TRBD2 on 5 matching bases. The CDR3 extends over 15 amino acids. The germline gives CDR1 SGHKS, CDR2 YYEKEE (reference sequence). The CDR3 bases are TGTGCCAGCAGCTTGCTGGACTGGACGTTTTACGGGCAGTACTTC. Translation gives CASSLLDWTFYGQYF.

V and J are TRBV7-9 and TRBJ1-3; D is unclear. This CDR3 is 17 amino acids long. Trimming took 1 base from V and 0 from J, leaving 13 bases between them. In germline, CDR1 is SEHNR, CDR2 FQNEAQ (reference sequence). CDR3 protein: CASSLGSPRLSGNTIYF. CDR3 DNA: TGTGCCAGCAGCTTAGGTTCACCAAGACTCTCTGGAAACACCATATATTTT.

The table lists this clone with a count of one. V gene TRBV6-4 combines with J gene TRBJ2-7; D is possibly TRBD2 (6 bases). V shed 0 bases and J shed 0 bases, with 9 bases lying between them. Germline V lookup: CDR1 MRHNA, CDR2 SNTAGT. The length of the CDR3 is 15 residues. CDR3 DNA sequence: TGTGCCAGCAGTGACTCGTTAGCGGCCTCCTACGAGCAGTACTTC. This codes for CASSDSLAASYEQYF.

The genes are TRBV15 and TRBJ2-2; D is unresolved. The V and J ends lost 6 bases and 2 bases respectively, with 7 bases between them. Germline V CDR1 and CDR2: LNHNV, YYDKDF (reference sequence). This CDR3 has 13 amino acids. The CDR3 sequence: CATSPVNTGELFF. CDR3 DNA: TGTGCCACCAGTCCCGTAAACACCGGGGAGCTGTTTTTT.